The clone carrying this T cell receptor beta chain showed up just a few times. Its antigen is unknown. V was pared by 4 bases and J by 5 bases, with 8 bases of the junction left unmatched. The germline V gene has CDR1 SNHLY and CDR2 FYNNEI. The CDR3 length is 15 residues. This entry is derived from a study of beta chain features in type 1 diabetes. General study points: Moderate yet significant TCRB CDR3 shortening was seen in Type 1 diabetes patients in all four CD4+ subsets.

The entirety of the isolated RNA underwent reverse transcription, so expressed TCRB transcripts were sequenced. The protocol was immunoSEQ multiplex PCR, while the TCRdb copy is restricted to in-frame clones and leaves out a portion. Of roughly 280,000 clones in the sample, around 22% were seen once. The specimen sequenced was naive CD4+ T cells from blood. This TCR came from a woman younger than 45 with type 1 diabetes. This chain links TRBV2 with TRBJ2-1; 7 positions match TRBD1. CDR3: CASSAQGIEDNEQFF. In DNA form, the CDR3 reads TGTGCCAGCAGTGCACAGGGGATTGAGGACAATGAGCAGTTCTTC.